One sample yielded the 30 T cell receptor beta chains listed below, sequenced in a study of regulatory T cells in long-lasting Graves disease. Construction of the TCR beta libraries employed iRepertoire HTBI primers in conjunction with Arm-PCR of CDR3 regions. TCRdb used MiXCR to reprocess the multiplex PCR reads, holding one entry per CDR3 protein. The repertoire has under 400,000 distinct CDR3 sequences, approximately 15% of them found once; the top ten carry about 27%. The time point is: newly diagnosed GD, antithyroid drugs for less than 3 months. Making the TCR library involved RNA that had been extracted from PBMCs. These data also featured in a second study, about T cells in Graves' hyperthyroidism and ophthalmopathy.

Sequences were derived from peripheral blood mononuclear cells (PBMCs), sampled at new diagnosis, from a patient treated with antithyroid drugs. Source of these receptors: a man in his forties or fifties with Graves disease.

The V and J genes are TRBV2 and TRBJ2-1; the match to TRBD2 covers 13 bases. Germline CDR1 and CDR2: SNHLY and FYNNEI. The CDR3 sequence is 16 residues long. V shed 7 bases and J 7 bases; nucleotides not matched to a gene: 10. In nucleotides, the CDR3 is TGTGCCAGCATCGGACTAGCGGGGGCCTCCTCGAATGAGCAGTTCTTC. Translating it yields CASIGLAGASSNEQFF.

Of note for this clonotype: This clone may be a read error of a much larger clone one base away. This chain joins TRBV6-9 and TRBJ2-1; TRBD1 agrees at 8 bases. Germline loops: CDR1 MNHGY, CDR2 SVAAGI. The CDR3 sequence is 15 residues long. CDR3 sequence: CASSYQGAGGNEQLF. The DNA of the CDR3 is TGTGCCAGCAGTTACCAGGGGGCGGGTGGCAATGAGCAGCTCTTC.

This clonotype was recorded at least ten times. The chain is built from TRBV2 and TRBJ1-4; 8 bases align to TRBD1. The CDR3 is made up of 13 amino acids. The V and J ends lost 7 bases and 5 bases, in that order; junction bases with no gene match: 3. Per germline, CDR1 SNHLY and CDR2 FYNNEI. The CDR3 nucleotides are TGTGCCAGCACGGGACAGGAAAATGAAAAACTGTTTTTT. It translates to CASTGQENEKLFF.

The rearrangement links TRBV11-2 to TRBJ2-1; 9 positions match TRBD2. Germline V CDR1 and CDR2: SGHAT, FQNNGV. The CDR3 is 19 residues long. Trimming removed 6 bases from V and 6 bases from J; junction bases left unmatched: 21. DNA of the CDR3: TGTGCCAGCAGGCGAACCAGCAGCAAAGGGCTAGCGGGGAGCAATGAGCAGTTCTTC. Translated: CASRRTSSKGLAGSNEQFF.

This clonotype was picked up many times. The chain joins TRBV5-1 to TRBJ1-1, with 8 bases that match TRBD1. V was clipped by 5 bases and J by 1 base; unmatched bases: 10. This CDR3 is 16 amino acids long. Germline CDR1 and CDR2: SGHRS and YFSETQ. This CDR3 reads CASSLGTGDSNTEAFF. In nucleotides, the CDR3 is TGCGCCAGCAGTTTAGGGACAGGAGACTCGAACACTGAAGCTTTCTTT.

This clonotype was counted at least ten times. CDR3 DNA sequence: TGTGCCAGCAGCTTAGCGCGGCTAGCGGGGACCGGGGAGCTGTTTTTT. Protein product: CASSLARLAGTGELFF. The V and J genes are TRBV7-2 and TRBJ2-2; 9 bases are shared with TRBD2. This CDR3 is 16 amino acids long. Per the germline V gene, CDR1 is SGHTA and CDR2 is FQGNSA. V dropped 0 bases and J dropped 5; count of bases not matched to a gene: 4.

This clonotype has a count of ten or more. The V call is TRBV12-3 or TRBV12-4, the J call TRBJ2-3; D unclear. The J call may be incorrect, as the DNA end agrees better with TRBJ2-5. This CDR3 is built from 13 residues. The chain's CDR3 is CASSPARVGTQYF. The DNA of the CDR3 is TGTGCCAGCAGTCCCGCGAGAGTCGGCACCCAGTACTTC.

This clonotype was found many times. The J gene is TRBJ1-1, the V gene TRBV12-3 or TRBV12-4, with 7 nucleotides matching TRBD1. The CDR3 runs to 14 residues. The V segment lost 6 bases and the J segment 1 base; nucleotides outside the gene matches: 5. The CDR3 nucleotides are TGTGCCAGCAGGCCCGGGACAGAGAACACTGAAGCTTTCTTT. Its translation is CASRPGTENTEAFF.

This clonotype was seen many times. The chain combines TRBV7-9 with TRBJ2-5; tentative D call: TRBD2 (6 bases). The CDR3 runs 15 residues. The ends were cut back, 1 base at V and 3 bases at J, with 12 bases in the middle. CDR1 is SEHNR, CDR2 FQNEAQ, per germline (reference sequence). CDR3 in amino acids: CASSLGRLVEETQYF. CDR3 bases: TGTGCCAGCAGCTTAGGCCGACTAGTAGAAGAGACCCAGTACTTC.

This clonotype was seen many times. V gene TRBV28 combines with J gene TRBJ1-6; the D is unclear. The germline V and J ends were trimmed by 2 bases and 10 bases, with 6 bases remaining between them. This CDR3 contains 12 residues. The germline gives CDR1 MDHEN, CDR2 SYDVKM. The CDR3 loop is CASSLTRSPLHF. The CDR3, as DNA: TGTGCCAGCAGTTTAACAAGGTCACCCCTCCACTTT.

This chain links TRBV30 with TRBJ2-3, with TRBD2 matching 11 bases. Germline lookup yields CDR1 GTSNPN and CDR2 SVGIG (reference sequence). Trimming took 2 bases from V and 2 from J; bases not matched to a gene: 3. CDR3 length: 15 amino acids. The CDR3 sequence: CAWSKGLADTDTQYF. The CDR3 coding sequence is TGTGCCTGGAGTAAGGGACTAGCGGACACAGATACGCAGTATTTT.

This clonotype was observed at least ten times. The rearrangement links TRBV6-5 to TRBJ1-2; D may be TRBD1 (6 bases). The CDR3 loop spans 14 amino acids. Germline-derived CDR1 and CDR2 are MNHEY and SVGAGI. V was trimmed by 2 bases and J by 0 bases, leaving 7 bases between them. This CDR3 reads CASSYDRTNYGYTF. Written as DNA, the CDR3 is TGTGCCAGCAGTTACGACAGGACTAACTATGGCTACACCTTC.

The sample holds a few counts of this clonotype. The chain employs TRBV4-2 and TRBJ2-1; perhaps TRBD1 as D (6 bases). V shed 0 bases and J shed 9 bases, with 15 bases lying between them. The CDR3 runs 15 residues. Germline CDR1 and CDR2: LGHNA and YNFKEQ. This CDR3 reads CASSQESRSRGEQFF. In DNA, the CDR3 is TGTGCCAGCAGCCAAGAATCCCGTAGCAGGGGTGAGCAGTTCTTC.

The chain carries TRBV24-1 and TRBJ2-7, with D perhaps matching TRBD1 or TRBD2 (5 bases each). This CDR3 is built from 19 residues. The ends were cut back, 5 bases at V and 0 bases at J, with 25 bases in the middle. Germline V gene sequence: CDR1 KGHDR, CDR2 SFDVKD. The CDR3 loop is CATSAAPLRDRRSSYEQYF. In DNA, the CDR3 is TGTGCCACCAGTGCCGCTCCCCTCCGGGACCGACGGAGCTCCTACGAGCAGTACTTC.

The V and J genes are TRBV18 and TRBJ2-2; D not resolved. The CDR3 spans 17 residues. The germline V and J ends were trimmed by 6 bases and 1 base, with 18 bases remaining between them. CDR1 is KGHSH, CDR2 LQKENI, per germline. CDR3 bases: TGTGCCAGCTCGCCTCTCCCGGAACTATTGAACACCGGGGAGCTGTTTTTT. Protein sequence: CASSPLPELLNTGELFF.

Here the CDR3 DNA reads TGTGCCAGCAGCCACTCTTATGGCTACACCTTC. Protein sequence: CASSHSYGYTF. The V gene is TRBV3-1, the J gene TRBJ1-2; D is undetermined. The ends were cut back, 3 bases at V and 5 bases at J, with 4 bases in the middle. Germline values: CDR1 LGHDT, CDR2 YNNKEL (reference sequence). The CDR3 spans 11 residues.

This sequence joins TRBV9 and TRBJ2-7, with TRBD2 matching 12 bases. CDR1 and CDR2 (germline): SGDLS, YYNGEE. The trim removed 3 bases at V and 7 bases at J, leaving 11 bases unmatched. This CDR3 comprises 16 residues. The CDR3 sequence is CASSGRTSGTPGEQYF. The DNA for the CDR3 is TGTGCCAGCAGCGGCCGGACTAGCGGGACCCCGGGGGAGCAGTACTTC.

This clonotype was observed a handful of times. The chain has TRBV6-1 and TRBJ1-2; D call uncertain. Germline loops: CDR1 MNHNS, CDR2 SASEGT. Trimming stripped 7 bases from V and 2 bases from J, with 8 bases between. The CDR3 sequence is 12 residues long. The CDR3 reads CASISDNYGYTF. The CDR3 DNA sequence: TGTGCCAGCATTTCAGACAACTATGGCTACACCTTC.

This clonotype was picked up a small number of times. This chain uses TRBV30 with TRBJ2-7; tentative D call: TRBD1 (7 bases). Germline assignment: CDR1 GTSNPN and CDR2 SVGIG (reference sequence). CDR3 length: 13 residues. The V end lost 3 bases, the J end lost 4 bases, and 13 bases lay between the germline ends. The DNA of the CDR3 is TGTGCCTGGAGGGCGGGACAGCGATACGAGCAGTACTTC. It translates to CAWRAGQRYEQYF.

This clonotype showed up many times. This chain links TRBV27 with TRBJ2-3; TRBD2 agrees at 8 bases. Germline loops: CDR1 MNHEY, CDR2 SMNVEV (reference sequence). The V gene end was trimmed by 6 bases and the J gene end by 5 bases; junction bases not matched to a gene: 4. The CDR3 extends over 13 amino acids. The CDR3 DNA reads TGTGCCAGCAGCATTAGCGGGGTAGATACGCAGTATTTT. The encoded protein is CASSISGVDTQYF.

This clonotype was observed many times. CDR3 residues: CASSLAGEGEKLFF. The CDR3 DNA is TGTGCCAGCAGCTTGGCCGGGGAGGGTGAAAAACTGTTTTTT. This sequence joins TRBV7-6 and TRBJ1-4; D ambiguous. CDR3 length equals 14 residues. Trimming pared 3 bases from V and 7 bases from J, leaving 12 bases between. From germline, CDR1 is SGHVS and CDR2 FNYEAQ.

The table lists this clonotype with many counts. The chain links TRBV3-1 to TRBJ1-1, with TRBD1 identical over 7 bases. This CDR3 is built from 14 residues. V trimming: 1 base; J trimming: 4 bases; junction bases outside the gene matches: 3. Per the germline V gene, CDR1 is LGHDT and CDR2 is YNNKEL (reference sequence). The CDR3 sequence: CASSQVAGGTEAFF. The CDR3 bases are TGTGCCAGCAGCCAAGTAGCAGGGGGCACTGAAGCTTTCTTT.

The CDR3 DNA sequence: TGTGCCAGCACTAGTAGCGGGGGGGCTTACAATGAGCAGTTCTTC. It encodes CASTSSGGAYNEQFF. The chain joins TRBV7-3 to TRBJ2-1, with 11 bases lining up with TRBD2. Germline assignment: CDR1 SGHTA and CDR2 FQGTGA. The CDR3 contains 15 residues. The V and J ends lost 7 bases and 4 bases, in that order; junction bases with no gene match: 6.

The chain links TRBV7-6 to TRBJ1-5; D perhaps matches TRBD1 (6 bases). Germline assignment: CDR1 SGHVS and CDR2 FNYEAQ. Trimming removed 2 bases from V and 5 bases from J, with 13 bases in between. The CDR3 spans 15 residues. The CDR3 DNA is TGTGCCAGCAGCTTATACGCAGGGGAGGATCAGCCCCAGCATTTT. It translates to CASSLYAGEDQPQHF.

This clonotype showed up just a few times. This chain joins TRBV5-1 and TRBJ2-7; D unclear. The germline V and J ends were trimmed by 4 bases and 0 bases, with 11 bases remaining between them. Germline loops: CDR1 SGHRS, CDR2 YFSETQ. This CDR3 has 14 amino acids. This CDR3 is CASSKTITSYEQYF. CDR3 DNA sequence: TGCGCCAGCAGCAAGACAATCACCTCCTACGAGCAGTACTTC.

The chain has TRBV19 and TRBJ2-1; D is uncertain. The V end lost 3 bases, the J end lost 6 bases, and 9 bases lay between the germline ends. The CDR3 is 13 residues long. Looked up from germline, CDR1 is LNHDA and CDR2 is SQIVND (reference sequence). As DNA, the CDR3 is TGTGCCAGTAGTATGTTGATCTCCAATGAGCAGTTCTTC. Protein sequence: CASSMLISNEQFF.

This clonotype was detected many times. The rearrangement uses TRBV27 and TRBJ1-1, with 7 bases matching TRBD1. Germline V CDR1 and CDR2: MNHEY, SMNVEV (reference sequence). The CDR3 is 17 residues long. The V segment lost 5 bases and the J segment 4 bases; nucleotides outside the gene matches: 16. The CDR3 spells CASSPPRGRGRGTEAFF. The DNA of the CDR3 is TGTGCCAGCAGTCCCCCCAGGGGCAGGGGGAGGGGCACTGAAGCTTTCTTT.

Comment on this clonotype: A read error may be the cause here, since a much bigger clone is one base away. The chain is built from TRBV29-1 and TRBJ2-5, with a weak D call TRBD1 (6 bases). Trimming removed 6 bases from V and 5 bases from J, with 16 bases in between. The CDR3 consists of 13 residues. Germline assignment: CDR1 SQVTM and CDR2 ANQGSEA. CDR3 DNA sequence: TGCAGCGTCCAACAGGGCCCGACGGAGACCCAGTACTTC. Protein product: CSVQQGPTETQYF.

The chain is built from TRBV7-3 and TRBJ1-2; 11 bases agree with TRBD1. This CDR3 spans 13 amino acids. With V trimmed by 8 bases and J by 6 bases, 5 bases remained unmatched. Germline CDR1 SGHTA, CDR2 FQGTGA. The CDR3 sequence is CASGRTGGDGYTF. In DNA, the CDR3 is TGTGCCAGCGGCCGGACAGGGGGCGATGGCTACACCTTC.

The rearrangement joins TRBV12-3 or TRBV12-4 to TRBJ2-7; D remains ambiguous. The CDR3 has 17 amino acids. V was pared by 2 bases and J by 4 bases, with 21 bases between. The DNA for the CDR3 is TGTGCCAGCAGTTTATGGTCCTACAGAGCAGCGAAGTACGAGCAGTACTTC. It is translated as CASSLWSYRAAKYEQYF.